This note documents a single T cell receptor (beta chain) sequence. The antigen remains undetermined. Relative to the germline gene, one junction end is altered; a read error may explain this. The source of the sample is a study of T cell repertoires in cytomegalovirus infection. Study-level information: Recently identified HLA-C-restricted CMV epitopes were among the peptides used. It was the public TCR beta signatures that indicated both CMV infection and matching HLA type. Study-level findings and limits: Carriers of CMV and the relevant HLA type were discriminated by public TCR beta frequency. What dominated the ex vivo response were HLA-C-restricted CMV-specific TCR beta clonotypes.

TCRdb called the reads again in MiXCR, with one record for every CDR3 protein. The sample lists fewer than 950,000 distinct CDR3 sequences; around a third were seen once. CDR1 and CDR2 (germline): MNHEY, SVGEGT. The CDR3 runs 21 residues. Sample: cultured CD8+ T cells from PBMCs, taken from culture after CMV antigen stimulation. This receptor was obtained from a human donor in good health (CMV status not recorded). Some clones in this sample may be carry-over from other donors' samples. The chain carries TRBV6-2 or TRBV6-3 and TRBJ1-1, with 10 bases that match TRBD1. CDR3 in amino acids: CANSYPPGQGMVMIMNTEAFF. DNA of the CDR3: TGTGCCAACAGTTACCCACCGGGACAGGGGATGGTGATGATCATGAACACTGAAGCTTTCTTT.